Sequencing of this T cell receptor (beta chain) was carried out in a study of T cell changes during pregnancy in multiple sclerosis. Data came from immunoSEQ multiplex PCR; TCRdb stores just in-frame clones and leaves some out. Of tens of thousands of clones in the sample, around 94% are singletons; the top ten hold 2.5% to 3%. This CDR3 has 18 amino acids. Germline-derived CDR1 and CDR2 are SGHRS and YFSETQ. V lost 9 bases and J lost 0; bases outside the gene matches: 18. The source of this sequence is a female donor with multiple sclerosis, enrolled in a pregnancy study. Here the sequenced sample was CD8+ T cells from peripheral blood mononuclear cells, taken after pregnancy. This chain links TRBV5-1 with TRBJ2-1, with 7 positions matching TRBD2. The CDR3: CANNKRGRARASYNEQFF. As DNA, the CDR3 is TGCGCCAACAACAAACGGGGGAGGGCCAGGGCCTCCTACAATGAGCAGTTCTTC.